The present T cell receptor (beta chain) was sequenced within a study of neurological immune-mediated disorders. About the research overall: Of the multiple sclerosis patients, roughly 35 in total, some 30 were relapsing-remitting and 3 were secondary progressive.

Germline-derived CDR1 and CDR2 are DFQATT and SNEGSKA (reference sequence). With 3 bases clipped from V and 2 bases from J, the junction kept 4 bases outside the gene matches. The CDR3 consists of 15 residues. Findings and caveats of the study: Expanded clones shared no CDR3 amino acid sequences across subjects, suggesting private repertoires in all groups.

Every sequencing run produced over 180 million TCR-beta sequences that came from 15-18 subjects. TCRdb re-called the 5' RACE reads with MiXCR, one entry per CDR3 protein. This sample has some 22,000 distinct CDR3 sequences, with roughly 17% found just once. Sorted libraries were made with about a million CD4+ or CD8+ T cells. This clonotype was observed a few times. Its antigen is unknown. Sequenced input: CD8+ T cells from blood. V is TRBV20-1 and J is TRBJ2-3, with TRBD2 identical over 11 bases. The sequence was collected from a woman between 18 and 30 years old with multiple sclerosis. CDR3 protein: CSASLAGGYTDTQYF. CDR3 nucleotide sequence: TGCAGTGCTAGTCTAGCGGGGGGCTACACAGATACGCAGTATTTT.